The present T cell receptor (beta chain) was sequenced within a study of blood T cell repertoires in COVID-19. This CDR3 is built from 15 residues. Trimming removed 2 bases from V and 0 bases from J; junction bases left unmatched: 3. The germline V gene encodes CDR1 SGHTA and CDR2 FQGTGA. Produced via immunoSEQ multiplex PCR; TCRdb's table is partial and in-frame only. The profile shows 200,000 to 250,000 clones, 70% to 90% of them singletons. This clone was detected a few times. The chain is built from TRBV7-3 and TRBJ2-5; TRBD1 agrees at 7 bases. This sequence originates from a woman in her forties who had recovered from COVID-19. The sample was peripheral blood. CDR3 nucleotide sequence: TGTGCCAGCAGCTTATCGACAGGGTACCAAGAGACCCAGTACTTC. This codes for CASSLSTGYQETQYF.